This TCR beta chain was observed in a study of blood T cell repertoires in COVID-19. Overall study context: Specimens from acute and convalescent COVID-19 originated in the United States, Italy and Spain. PBMCs, B-cell-depleted T cells, or T cells were the source of the cDNA or gDNA that made up the material.

Germline CDR1 is SGHAT and CDR2 is FQNNGV. The J segment lost 5 bases and the V segment lost 0 bases, leaving 12 bases of the junction unmatched. The CDR3 loop spans 18 amino acids. Per the study methods: Using reference gene primer amplification, nucleated cell counts were estimated. TCRdb's table, derived via immunoSEQ multiplex PCR, lists solely in-frame clones and lacks some. D and trimming come from the DNA, and the V and J calls and clone size come from that table. Among more than 200,000 clones listed, 80% to 90% were seen once. The chain is built from TRBV11-2 and TRBJ2-3, with TRBD2 matching over 9 bases. Sequenced sample: peripheral blood. This TCR was sampled from a man aged 25 to 40 with active or convalescent COVID-19. CDR3 in DNA: TGTGCCAGCAGCTTAGACCTTGCGGGGGGGCCTACGTTAGATACGCAGTATTTT. Translating gives CASSLDLAGGPTLDTQYF.